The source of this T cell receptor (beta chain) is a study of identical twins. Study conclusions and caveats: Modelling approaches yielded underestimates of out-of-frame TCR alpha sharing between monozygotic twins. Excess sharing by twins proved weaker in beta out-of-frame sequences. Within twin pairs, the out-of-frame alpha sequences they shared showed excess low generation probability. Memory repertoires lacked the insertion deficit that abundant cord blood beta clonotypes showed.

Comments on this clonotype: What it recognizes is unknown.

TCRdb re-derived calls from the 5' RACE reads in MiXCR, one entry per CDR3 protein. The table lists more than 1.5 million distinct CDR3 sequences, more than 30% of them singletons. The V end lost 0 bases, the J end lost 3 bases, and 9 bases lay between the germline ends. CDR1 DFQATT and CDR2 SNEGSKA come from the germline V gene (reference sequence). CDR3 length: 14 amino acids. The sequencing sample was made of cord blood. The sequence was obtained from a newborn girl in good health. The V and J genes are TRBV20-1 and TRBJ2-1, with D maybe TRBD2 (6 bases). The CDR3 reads CSARDMRDYNEQFF. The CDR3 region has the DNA TGCAGTGCTAGAGATATGCGGGACTACAATGAGCAGTTCTTC.